The source of this T cell receptor beta chain is a study of cytomegalovirus exposure and HLA in healthy donors. Broader study findings: TCR sequences were mostly rare, though some public TCRs occurred in many donors.

The PCR contained 60 Vbeta and 13 Jbeta primers. Original processing methods: In a later analysis, about 11 million of 75 million to 85 million unique beta chains occurred in at least two donors. TCRdb keeps only in-frame clones here, not all; method: immunoSEQ multiplex PCR. V and J calls plus clone size are reproduced from that table; the DNA served to infer D and trimming. In the table there are tens of thousands of clones, more than 60% of which are singletons. This clone was observed a single time. Its antigen is unidentified. Trimming shortened V by 0 bases and J by 1 base, and 17 bases separated the two germline ends. CDR3 size: 18 residues. Germline CDR1 and CDR2: MNHEY and SMNVEV (reference sequence).

This rearrangement joins TRBV27 to TRBJ2-3; TRBD2 might be the D (6 bases). This TCR was recovered from a male donor in good health and CMV-seropositive. Sequenced: PBMCs. The CDR3 sequence is CASSLSPGGPFRTDTQYF. The CDR3 bases are TGTGCCAGCAGTTTATCTCCTGGAGGGCCCTTTCGCACAGATACGCAGTATTTT.